This T cell receptor (beta chain) emerged from a study of technical replicates of blood from several donors. Looked up from germline, CDR1 is WSHSY and CDR2 is SAAADI. The CDR3 is made up of 14 amino acids. Deletions cut 2 bases from V and 1 base from J, with 8 bases between. Assay: immunoSEQ multiplex PCR; the TCRdb copy retains only in-frame clones and omits some. This sample carries 95,000 or so clones, 85% to 95% of them seen once, and the ten largest clones take around 0.3%. The rearrangement links TRBV10-2 to TRBJ1-2, with D unclear. The TCR was taken from a human donor in good health. The sample comprised T cells isolated from PBMCs. The CDR3 protein is CASSEVGINYGYTF. The CDR3 nucleotides are TGCGCCAGCAGTGAGGTCGGGATTAACTATGGCTACACCTTC.